This passage covers 2 T cell receptor beta chains from one sample sequenced in a study of Ad26.COV2.S vaccination and SARS-CoV-2 variants. Treatment meaning: about 20 received Ad26.COV2.S at low or high dose, single or two shots; several received placebo; per-sample allocation not given. The samples were gathered on day 63 after the first injection of vaccine or placebo. Repertoires were generated with immunoSEQ multiplex PCR, while TCRdb's copy carries only in-frame clones and drops some. The profile shows a few hundred thousand clones, about nine tenths of them singletons. This specimen was peripheral blood, taken in a trial of Ad26.COV2.S vaccine versus placebo. These receptors all come from a person aged 18-60 years who received the Ad26.COV2.S COVID-19 vaccine or a placebo.

V usage is TRBV27 and J usage is TRBJ1-1; TRBD1 matches 9 bases. This CDR3 spans 13 amino acids. Trimming took 5 bases from V and 11 from J; bases not matched to a gene: 9. CDR1 and CDR2 from the germline V gene are MNHEY and SMNVEV (reference sequence). The CDR3 loop reads CASSPGQGVRAFF. DNA for the CDR3: TGTGCCAGCAGTCCGGGACAGGGTGTGCGGGCTTTCTTT.

This chain uses TRBV5-6 with TRBJ2-3; 10 bases agree with TRBD1. The V gene's germline CDR1 is SGHDT and CDR2 YYEEEE. The CDR3 loop spans 16 amino acids. J was trimmed by 4 bases and V by 2 bases; bases with no gene match: 7. CDR3 in DNA: TGTGCCAGCAGCTTCCCGGGACAGGGGACGTCAGATACGCAGTATTTT. Translated, it gives CASSFPGQGTSDTQYF.